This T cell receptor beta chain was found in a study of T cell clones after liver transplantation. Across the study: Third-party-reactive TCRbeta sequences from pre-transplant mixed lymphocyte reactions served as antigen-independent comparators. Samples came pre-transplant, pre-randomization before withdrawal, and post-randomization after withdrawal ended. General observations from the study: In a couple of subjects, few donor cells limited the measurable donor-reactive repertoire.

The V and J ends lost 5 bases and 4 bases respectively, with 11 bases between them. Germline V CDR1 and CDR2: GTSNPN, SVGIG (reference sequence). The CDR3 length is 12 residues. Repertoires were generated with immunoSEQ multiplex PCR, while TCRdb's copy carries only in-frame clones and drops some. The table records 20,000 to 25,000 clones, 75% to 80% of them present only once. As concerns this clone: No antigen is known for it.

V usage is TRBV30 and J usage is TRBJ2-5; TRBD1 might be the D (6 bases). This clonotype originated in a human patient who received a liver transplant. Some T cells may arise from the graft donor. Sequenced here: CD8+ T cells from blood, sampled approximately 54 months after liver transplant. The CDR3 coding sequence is TGTGCCTGGTCAGGGGACGGAGAGACCCAGTACTTC. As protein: CAWSGDGETQYF.